The clone carrying this T cell receptor (beta chain) was seen at least ten times. A junction boundary mismatches the germline segment, possibly from a read error. A sample-barcoded 5' primer and a J-beta primer mix were used in a second PCR of roughly 7 to 11 cycles. Each CDR3 protein gets one entry after TCRdb re-called the 5' RACE reads with MiXCR. Among fewer than 900,000 distinct CDR3 sequences listed, approximately 50% were seen once. This entry comes from a study of blood T cells in healthy people across ages. The CDR3 covers 14 residues. CDR1 and CDR2 (germline): SEHNR, FQNEAQ (reference sequence).

The sample consisted of blood. The sequence derives from a woman between 55 and 75 years old in good health. The gene calls are TRBV7-9 and TRBJ2-1; 8 bases line up with TRBD2. DNA for the CDR3: TGTGCCAGCAGTTTAGGCGGGAGGTACAATGAGCAGTTCTTC. Its translation: CASSLGGRYNEQFF. The whole variable domain, filled in from reference TRBV7-9 and TRBJ2-1, reads DTGVSQNPRHKITKRGQNVTFRCDPISEHNRLYWYRQTLGQGPEFLTYFQNEAQLEKSRLLSDRFSAERPKGSFSTLEIQRTEQGDSAMYLCASSLGGRYNEQFFGPGTRLTVL.